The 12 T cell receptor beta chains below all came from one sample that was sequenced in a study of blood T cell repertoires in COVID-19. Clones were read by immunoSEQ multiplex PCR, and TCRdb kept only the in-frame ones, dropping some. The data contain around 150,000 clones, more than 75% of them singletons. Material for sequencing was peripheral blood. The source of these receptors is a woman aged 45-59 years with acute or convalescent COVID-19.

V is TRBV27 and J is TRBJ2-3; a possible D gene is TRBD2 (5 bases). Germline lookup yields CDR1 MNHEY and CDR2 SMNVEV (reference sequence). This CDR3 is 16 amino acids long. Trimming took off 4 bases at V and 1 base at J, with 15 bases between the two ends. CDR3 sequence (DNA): TGTGCCAGCAGTTCGACGAGGGCCATAGGCACAGATACGCAGTATTTT. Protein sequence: CASSSTRAIGTDTQYF.

Here the CDR3 reads CASTPTGYEQYF. Here the CDR3 DNA reads TGTGCCAGCACTCCAACAGGGTACGAGCAGTACTTC. The V call is TRBV12-3 or TRBV12-4, the J call TRBJ2-7; a possible D gene is TRBD1 (6 bases). V shed 7 bases and J shed 4 bases, with 11 bases lying between them. The length of the CDR3 is 12 residues.

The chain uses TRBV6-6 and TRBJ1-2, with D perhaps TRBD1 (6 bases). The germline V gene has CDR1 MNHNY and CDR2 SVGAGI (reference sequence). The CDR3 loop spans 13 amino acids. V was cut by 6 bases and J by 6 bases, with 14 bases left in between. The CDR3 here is CASSQISGDGYTF. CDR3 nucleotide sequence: TGTGCCAGCAGCCAGATCTCAGGGGATGGCTACACCTTC.

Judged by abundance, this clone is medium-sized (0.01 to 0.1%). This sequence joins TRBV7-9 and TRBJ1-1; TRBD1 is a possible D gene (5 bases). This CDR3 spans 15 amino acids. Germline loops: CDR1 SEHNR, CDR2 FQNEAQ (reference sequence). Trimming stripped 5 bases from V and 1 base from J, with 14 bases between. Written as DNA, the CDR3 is TGTGCCAGCAGCCCCGGCGGGACTTCGAACACTGAAGCTTTCTTT. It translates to CASSPGGTSNTEAFF.

CDR3 residues: CASSAWTVQETQYF. CDR3 nucleotides: TGTGCCAGCAGCGCCTGGACAGTACAAGAGACCCAGTACTTC. The V gene is TRBV7-9, the J gene TRBJ2-5; maybe TRBD1 (6 bases). The germline V gene has CDR1 SEHNR and CDR2 FQNEAQ (reference sequence). Trimming took 5 bases from V and 2 from J, leaving 12 bases between them. The CDR3 extends over 14 amino acids.

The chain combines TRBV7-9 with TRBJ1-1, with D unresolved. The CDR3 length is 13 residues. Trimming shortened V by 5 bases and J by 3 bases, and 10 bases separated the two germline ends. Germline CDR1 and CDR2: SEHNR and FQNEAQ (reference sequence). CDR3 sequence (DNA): TGTGCCAGCAGCCACCCAGTGGACACTGAAGCTTTCTTT. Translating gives CASSHPVDTEAFF.

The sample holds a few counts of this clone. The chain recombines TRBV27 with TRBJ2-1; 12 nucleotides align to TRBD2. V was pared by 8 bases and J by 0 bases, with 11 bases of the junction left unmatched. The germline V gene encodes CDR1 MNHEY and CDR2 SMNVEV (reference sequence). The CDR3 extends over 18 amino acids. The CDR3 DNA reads TGTGCCAGCGTGACTAGCGGGGGCCTAGCCAGCTCCTACAATGAGCAGTTCTTC. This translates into CASVTSGGLASSYNEQFF.

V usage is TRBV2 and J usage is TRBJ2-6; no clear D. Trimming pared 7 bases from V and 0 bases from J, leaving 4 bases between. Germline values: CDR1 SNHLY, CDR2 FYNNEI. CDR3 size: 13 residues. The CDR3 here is CASIHSGANVLTF. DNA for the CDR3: TGTGCCAGCATTCACTCTGGGGCCAACGTCCTGACTTTC.

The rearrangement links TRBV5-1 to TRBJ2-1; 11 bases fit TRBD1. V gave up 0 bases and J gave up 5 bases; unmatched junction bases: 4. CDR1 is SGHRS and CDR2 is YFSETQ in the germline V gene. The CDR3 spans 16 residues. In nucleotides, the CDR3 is TGCGCCAGCAGCTTGGATGGGACAGGGGGTGACAATGAGCAGTTCTTC. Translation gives CASSLDGTGGDNEQFF.

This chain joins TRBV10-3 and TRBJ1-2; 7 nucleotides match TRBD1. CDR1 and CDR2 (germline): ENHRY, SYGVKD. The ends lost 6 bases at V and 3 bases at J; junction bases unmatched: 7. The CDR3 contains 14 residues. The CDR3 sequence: CAISRDRDDYGYTF. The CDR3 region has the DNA TGTGCCATCAGCCGGGACAGAGACGACTATGGCTACACCTTC.

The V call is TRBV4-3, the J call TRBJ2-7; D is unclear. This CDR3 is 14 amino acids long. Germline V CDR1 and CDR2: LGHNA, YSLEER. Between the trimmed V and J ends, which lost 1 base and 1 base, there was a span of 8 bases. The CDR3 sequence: CASSQVATSYEQYF. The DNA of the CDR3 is TGCGCCAGCAGCCAAGTTGCGACATCCTACGAGCAGTACTTC.

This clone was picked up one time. The CDR3 spells CACLRGGQGSTEAFF. In nucleotides, the CDR3 is TGTGCCTGTCTTAGGGGGGGACAGGGGTCGACTGAAGCTTTCTTT. This chain uses TRBV30 with TRBJ1-1, with 10 bases matching TRBD1. V lost 6 bases and J lost 5; bases outside the gene matches: 12. Germline CDR1 reads GTSNPN; CDR2 reads SVGIG (reference sequence). This CDR3 comprises 15 residues.